The following is a TCR beta chain sequence with its context. Its target is not known. The data were obtained in a study of T cell responses to AZD1222 COVID-19 vaccine. Profiled with immunoSEQ multiplex PCR; TCRdb holds only in-frame clones, not every one. The table lists 150,000 to 200,000 clones, 88% of them singletons, with around 6% in the top ten. CDR1 MDHEN and CDR2 SYDVKM come from the germline V gene. The CDR3 covers 16 residues. Trimming at V came to 3 bases and at J to 4 bases, leaving 9 bases not matched to a gene. The study, taken as a whole, reports: Clonal diversity may have been underestimated in mostly white British donors. Reportedly, nearly half of unique spike TCRs recognized epitopes outside B.1.351/B.1.1.7 mutations. Baseline serostatus was positive in only a handful of AZD1222 recipients.

The rearrangement uses TRBV28 and TRBJ2-7; TRBD2 aligns across 10 bases. The clonotype comes from an adult in good health. The material was peripheral blood, obtained on day 0 of AZD1222 vaccination. For the CDR3, the DNA is TGTGCCAGCAGTTTCCCTAGCGGGAGAGATATATACGAGCAGTACTTC. This sequence encodes CASSFPSGRDIYEQYF.